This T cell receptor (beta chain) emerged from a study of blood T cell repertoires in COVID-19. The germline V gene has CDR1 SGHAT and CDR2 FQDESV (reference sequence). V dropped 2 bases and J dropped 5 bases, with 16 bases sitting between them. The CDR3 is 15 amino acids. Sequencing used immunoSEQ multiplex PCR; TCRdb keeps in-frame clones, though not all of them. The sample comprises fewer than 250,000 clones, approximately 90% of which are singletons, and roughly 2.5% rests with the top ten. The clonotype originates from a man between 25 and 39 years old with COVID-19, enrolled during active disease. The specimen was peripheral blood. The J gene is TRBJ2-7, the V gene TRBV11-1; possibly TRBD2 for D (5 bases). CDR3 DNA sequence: TGTGCCAGCAGCTTATTTGGAGGAGGCTGGGACGAGCAGTACTTC. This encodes CASSLFGGGWDEQYF.